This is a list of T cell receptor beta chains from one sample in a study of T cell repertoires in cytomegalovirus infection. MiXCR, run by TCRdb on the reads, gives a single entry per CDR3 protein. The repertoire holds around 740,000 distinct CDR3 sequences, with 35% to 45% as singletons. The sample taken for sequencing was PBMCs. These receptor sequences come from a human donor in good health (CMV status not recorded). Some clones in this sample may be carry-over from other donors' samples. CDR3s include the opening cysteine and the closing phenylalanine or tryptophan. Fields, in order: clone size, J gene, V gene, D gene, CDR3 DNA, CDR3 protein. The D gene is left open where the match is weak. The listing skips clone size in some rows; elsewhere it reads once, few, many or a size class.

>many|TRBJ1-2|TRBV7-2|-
TGTGCCAGCAGCTTCGGGACTCTTGGCTACACCTTC
CASSFGTLGYTF
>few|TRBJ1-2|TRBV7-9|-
TGTGCCAGCAGCTTGGAAGGGACGGTTTGGGGCTATGGCTACACCTTC
CASSLEGTVWGYGYTF
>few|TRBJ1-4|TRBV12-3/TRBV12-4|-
TGTGCCAGCAGTTTTGGCGCAAGGGACAATATTAGGAAACTGTTTTTT
CASSFGARDNIRKLFF
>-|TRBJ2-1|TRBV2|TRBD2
TGTGCCAGCAGCCCTCCGGGACTAGCGACCAATGAGCAGTTCTTC
CASSPPGLATNEQFF
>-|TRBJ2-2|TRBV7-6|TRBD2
TGTGCCAGCAGCGCCGCGGGGGGGCGAACCGGGGAGCTGTTTTTT
CASSAAGGRTGELFF
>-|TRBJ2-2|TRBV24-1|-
TGTGCCACCAGTGAGTCCTCCATCAGGAGGGGGAACACCGGGGAGCTGTTTTTT
CATSESSIRRGNTGELFF
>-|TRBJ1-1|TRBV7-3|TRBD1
TGTGCCAGCAGCCCTAAGGCGGGGACAGGGAACACTGAAGCTTTCTTT
CASSPKAGTGNTEAFF
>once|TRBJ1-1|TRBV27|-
TGTGCCAGCGGGCTATACAGGACGACGGGGGACACTGAAGCTTTCTTT
CASGLYRTTGDTEAFF
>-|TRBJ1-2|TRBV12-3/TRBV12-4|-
TGTGCCAGCAGTTCTGGGGGGGATGGCTACACCTTC
CASSSGGDGYTF
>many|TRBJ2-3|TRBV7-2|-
TGTGCCAGCAGCTTAGAAACAGGTTCGGATACGCAGTATTTT
CASSLETGSDTQYF
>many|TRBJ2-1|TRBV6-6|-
TGTGCCAGCAGTTATGTCCTGAGCTCCTACAATGAGCAGTTCTTC
CASSYVLSSYNEQFF
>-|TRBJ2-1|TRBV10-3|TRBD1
TGTGCCATCAGGCCGACAGGGGAGAACTCCTACAATGAGCAGTTCTTC
CAIRPTGENSYNEQFF
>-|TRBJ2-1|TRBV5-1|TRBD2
TGCGCCAGCAGCTTTATAGGGACTAGCGGTGAGCAGTTCTTC
CASSFIGTSGEQFF
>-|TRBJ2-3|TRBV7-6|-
TGTGCCAGAACCTACAGTGGGTCCACAGATACGCAGTATTTT
CARTYSGSTDTQYF
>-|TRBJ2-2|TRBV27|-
TGTGCCAGCAGTTTATCTAGCGCCGGGGAGCTGTTTTTT
CASSLSSAGELFF
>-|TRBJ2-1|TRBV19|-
TGTGCCAGTAGTACTCCCGGGAGTATCTACAATGAGCAGTTCTTC
CASSTPGSIYNEQFF
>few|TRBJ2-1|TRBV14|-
TGTGCCAGCAGCCAAGAATACGCGGGGGCATACAATGAGCAGTTCTTC
CASSQEYAGAYNEQFF
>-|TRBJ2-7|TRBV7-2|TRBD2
TGTGCCAGCAGCTTAGGACTAGCGGGCTACGACCAGTACTTC
CASSLGLAGYDQYF
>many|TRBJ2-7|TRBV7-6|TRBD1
TGTGCCAGCAGCTCAGGACAGGGAGTCCACGAGCAGTACTTC
CASSSGQGVHEQYF
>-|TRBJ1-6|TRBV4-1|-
TGCGCCAGCAGTCTACCCGCCTCACCCCTCCACTTT
CASSLPASPLHF
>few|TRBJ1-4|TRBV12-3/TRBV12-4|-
TGTGCCAGCACCGGAGGCCGCGAACGGGAAAAACTGTTTTTT
CASTGGREREKLFF
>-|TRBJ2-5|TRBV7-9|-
TGTGCCAGCAGCCACTTCTGGGACTCGGGGACCCAGTACTTC
CASSHFWDSGTQYF
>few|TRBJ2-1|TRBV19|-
TGTGCCAGTAGTATAGAACTCCTTTGGCAGGGGACCCGGAATGAGCAGTTCTTC
CASSIELLWQGTRNEQFF
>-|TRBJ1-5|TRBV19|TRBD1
TGTGCCAGTAGTGAACCGACAGGGATGAGTCAGCCCCAGCATTTT
CASSEPTGMSQPQHF
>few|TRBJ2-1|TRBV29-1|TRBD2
TGCAGCGTTGTACAGCGGGAGTACGGTGAGCAGTTCTTC
CSVVQREYGEQFF
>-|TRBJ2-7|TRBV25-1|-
TGTGCCAGCAGTGAACCCCCCCCCCGGGGTGAGCAGTACTTC
CASSEPPPRGEQYF
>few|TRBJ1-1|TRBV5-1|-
TGCGCCAGCAGCTTGCCTGCGGGAGGGGGCACTGAAGCTTTCTTT
CASSLPAGGGTEAFF
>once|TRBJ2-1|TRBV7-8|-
TGTGCCAGCAGCTTAGCGGCAACGAGTCGCAATGAGCGGTTCTTC
CASSLAATSRNERFF
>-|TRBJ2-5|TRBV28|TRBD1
TGTGCCAGCAGTTCAGGACAGGGTCTGCATGAGACCCAGTACTTC
CASSSGQGLHETQYF
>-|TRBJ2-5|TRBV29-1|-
TGCAGCGTTGAAGATCTTACAGGGAGGGAGACCCAGTACTTC
CSVEDLTGRETQYF
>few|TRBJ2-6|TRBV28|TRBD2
TGTGCCAGCAGGGCACTAGCGGGGGTCCTCTCTGGGGCCAACGTCCTGACTTTC
CASRALAGVLSGANVLTF
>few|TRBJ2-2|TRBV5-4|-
TGTGCCAGCAGCGGCCCTCTGACGGGGAGCACCGGGGAGCTGTTTTTT
CASSGPLTGSTGELFF
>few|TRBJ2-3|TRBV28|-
TGTGCCAGCAGTTTCTTGAGAGGGGGCACAGATACGCAGTATTTT
CASSFLRGGTDTQYF
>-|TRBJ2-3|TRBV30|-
TGTGCCTGGAGTGCAGATACGCAGTATTTT
CAWSADTQYF
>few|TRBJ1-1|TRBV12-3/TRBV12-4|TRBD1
TGTGCCAGCAGTTTCTGGGACAGCCTAGGGGCTTTCTTT
CASSFWDSLGAFF
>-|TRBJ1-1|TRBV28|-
TGTGCCAGCAGCCCCACCCGGGTCCGGAGTGAAGCTTTCTTT
CASSPTRVRSEAFF
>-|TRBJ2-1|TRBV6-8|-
TGTGCCAGCAGTTACTCGAAGGCTAGGCGCAACGTAAAGCACTTGGGGAATGAGCAGTTCTTC
CASSYSKARRNVKHLGNEQFF
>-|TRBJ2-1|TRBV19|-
TGTGCCAGTAGTATAGTTCTGAGCGGGTACTCCAATGAGCAGTTCTTC
CASSIVLSGYSNEQFF
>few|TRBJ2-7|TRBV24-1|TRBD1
TGTGCCACCAGTGATTCGGGGACAGGGAAATACGAGCAGTACTTC
CATSDSGTGKYEQYF
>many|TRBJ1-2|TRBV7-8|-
TGTGCCAGCAGCTTAGCGCAATGGGAAAGCTATGGCTACACCTTC
CASSLAQWESYGYTF
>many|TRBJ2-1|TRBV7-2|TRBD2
TGTGCCAGCAGCCCCTGGACTAGCGGGAGCTCCTACAATGAGCAGTTCTTC
CASSPWTSGSSYNEQFF
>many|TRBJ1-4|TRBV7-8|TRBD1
TGTGCCAGCAGCTTAAGCGACAGGGATCAACTGTTTTTT
CASSLSDRDQLFF
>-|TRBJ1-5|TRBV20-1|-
TGCAGTGCTAGAGGGCAGATACTCAATCAGCCCCAGCATTTT
CSARGQILNQPQHF
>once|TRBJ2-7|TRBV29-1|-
TGCAGCGTTGGGGCCAGGAGCTACGAGCAGTACTTC
CSVGARSYEQYF
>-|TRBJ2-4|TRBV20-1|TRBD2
TGCAGTGGCACGGGACTAGCGGGAGTTTGGAGCGCTCTAGCCAAAAACATTCAGTACTTC
CSGTGLAGVWSALAKNIQYF
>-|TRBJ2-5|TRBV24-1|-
TGTGCCACCAGTGATAAAGGGAGAACCCAGTACTTC
CATSDKGRTQYF
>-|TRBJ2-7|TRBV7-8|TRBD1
TGTGCCAGCAGCCCAGACAGGGGGAGCGAGCAGTACTTC
CASSPDRGSEQYF
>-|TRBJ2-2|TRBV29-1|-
TGCAGCGTTGAAGGACGGGGGGAGCTGTTTTTT
CSVEGRGELFF
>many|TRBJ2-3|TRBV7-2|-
TGTGCCAGCAGCTTGACAGAAAGCACAGATACGCAGTATTTT
CASSLTESTDTQYF